This T cell receptor beta chain was obtained from a study of graft-versus-host responses after intestinal transplantation. As for the study in general: Recipients were given multivisceral, liver-intestinal, or isolated intestinal transplants. Anti-thymocyte globulin induction, then tacrolimus and steroids for roughly 3 years, went to all recipients.

Findings of the study overall: Among circulating GvH clones, peak levels were associated with early post-transplant declines in HvG clones. The recipient marrow held GvH clones, and some of them showed up first in ileum or blood.

To release intraepithelial and lamina propria lymphocytes, the graft tissue was processed. Sequenced by immunoSEQ multiplex PCR; TCRdb stores in-frame clones only, minus some. The data contain under 15,000 clones, 70% to 80% of them singletons. The ends lost 5 bases at V and 1 base at J; junction bases unmatched: 8. The CDR3 is 16 residues long. Per the germline V gene, CDR1 is SGHTA and CDR2 is FQGNSA. Concerning this clone: Its antigen is not identified.

This TCR derives from a human patient who received an intestinal transplant, so some T cells may come from the graft donor. This rearrangement joins TRBV7-2 to TRBJ2-3; TRBD1 matches 8 bases. The input for sequencing was ileum tissue, taken around 4.5 months after intestinal transplantation. The CDR3 is CASSVRTGSGTDTQYF. CDR3 nucleotide sequence: TGTGCCAGCAGCGTAAGGACAGGGAGTGGCACAGATACGCAGTATTTT.